The table lists the clone carrying this T cell receptor beta chain with many counts. The source of the sample is a study of T cells in Graves' hyperthyroidism and ophthalmopathy. V was cut by 6 bases and J by 1 base, with 15 bases left in between. The CDR3 runs to 16 residues. CDR1 SNHLY and CDR2 FYNNEI come from the germline V gene. Regions amplified from RNA transcripts were the TCR beta CDR3 regions. A set of HTBI primers served as the primers for a first-round RT-PCR of the TCR CDR3. TCRdb re-called the multiplex PCR reads through MiXCR, storing one row per CDR3 protein. This repertoire shows around 300,000 distinct CDR3 sequences, roughly 13% found once; its top ten account for around 32%.

Sequenced sample: blood. This receptor was taken from a woman in her forties with Graves' ophthalmopathy. V is TRBV2 and J is TRBJ2-2; D remains ambiguous. The chain's CDR3 is CASRLKATGNTGELFF. CDR3 sequence (DNA): TGTGCCAGCAGACTCAAAGCGACGGGGAACACCGGGGAGCTGTTTTTT.